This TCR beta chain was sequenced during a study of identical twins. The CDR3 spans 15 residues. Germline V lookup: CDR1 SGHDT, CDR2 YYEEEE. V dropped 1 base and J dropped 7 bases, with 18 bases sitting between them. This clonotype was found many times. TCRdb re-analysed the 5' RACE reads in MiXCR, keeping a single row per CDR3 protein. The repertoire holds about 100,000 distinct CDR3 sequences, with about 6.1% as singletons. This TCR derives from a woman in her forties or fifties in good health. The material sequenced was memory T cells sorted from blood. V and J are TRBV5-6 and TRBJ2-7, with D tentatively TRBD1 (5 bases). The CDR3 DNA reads TGTGCCAGCAGCTTGCAGCGACAGCTTTTTGTGGAGCAGTACGTC. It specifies CASSLQRQLFVEQYV.